Listed below are T cell receptor beta chains from one sample, sequenced in a study of OX40 agonist ivuxolimab in advanced cancers. The assay was immunoSEQ multiplex PCR, and TCRdb's table has in-frame clones only and misses some. The sample gives 55,000 to 75,000 clones, 84% of which show up once; 2% to 3% is in the top ten. The input for sequencing was CD4+ or CD8+ T cells sorted from blood, taken in a trial of the OX40 agonist ivuxolimab. The source of these receptors is an adult with an advanced solid tumor such as melanoma, head and neck, liver or kidney cancer. CDR3s include the opening cysteine and the closing phenylalanine or tryptophan. The D gene is left open where the match is weak. Where a row states a size, it is once, few, many or the class of an expanded clone; other rows omit it.

clone_size d_call j_call v_call cdr3_aa cdr3_nt
- - TRBJ2-2 TRBV7-6 CASSARGGELFF TGTGCCAGCAGCGCCCGGGGGGGGGAGCTGTTTTTT
- TRBD2 TRBJ2-1 TRBV6-5 CASSLRAGGLKFF TGTGCCAGCAGCCTCCGGGCGGGGGGGTTGAAGTTCTTC
once TRBD2 TRBJ2-5 TRBV7-9 CASSHAGAPETQYF TGTGCCAGCAGCCACGCGGGAGCCCCAGAGACCCAGTACTTC
- - TRBJ2-1 TRBV6-1 CASSLGGTEQFF TGTGCCAGCAGCCTCGGGGGGACAGAGCAGTTCTTC
- - TRBJ2-7 TRBV10-2 CASSGEVHEQYF TGCGCCAGCAGTGGGGAGGTCCACGAGCAGTACTTC
- TRBD1 TRBJ1-1 TRBV7-2 CASQGTGSTEAFF TGTGCCAGCCAGGGGACAGGTAGCACTGAAGCTTTCTTT
- - TRBJ1-5 TRBV6-5 CASCLWKGNQPQHF TGTGCCAGCTGTTTGTGGAAGGGGAATCAGCCCCAGCATTTT
- - TRBJ2-7 TRBV10-3 CAISGSVHEQYF TGTGCCATCAGTGGATCAGTCCACGAGCAGTACTTC
- - TRBJ2-1 TRBV5-6 CASSSGASGEQFF TGTGCCAGCAGTTCCGGGGCCTCGGGTGAGCAGTTCTTC
once - TRBJ2-7 TRBV5-6 CASSRVVGLTKGDEQYF TGTGCCAGCAGCCGGGTAGTGGGACTAACGAAGGGGGACGAGCAGTACTTC
- - TRBJ1-6 TRBV7-2 CASSPLSSYNSPLHF TGTGCCAGCAGTCCCCTGTCCAGCTATAATTCACCCCTCCACTTT
- TRBD2 TRBJ2-7 TRBV2 CASSERAGEVSYEQYF TGTGCCAGCAGTGAACGGGCGGGGGAAGTATCCTACGAGCAGTACTTC
- TRBD1 TRBJ2-7 TRBV27 CASSSSTGTYEQYF TGTGCCAGCAGTTCGTCGACAGGGACCTACGAGCAGTACTTC
- TRBD1 TRBJ1-1 TRBV6-1 CASRDRGYTNTEAFF TGTGCCAGCCGGGACAGGGGATACACGAACACTGAAGCTTTCTTT
- - TRBJ2-7 TRBV7-2 CASSPRGADSYEQYF TGTGCCAGCAGCCCTCGGGGTGCGGACTCCTACGAGCAGTACTTC
- - TRBJ2-5 TRBV18 CASSPPGETQYF TGTGCCAGCTCACCACCGGGAGAGACTCAGTACTTC
- TRBD2 TRBJ2-5 TRBV5-1 CASSLELAGVQETQYF TGCGCCAGCAGCTTGGAACTAGCGGGAGTCCAAGAGACCCAGTACTTC
- TRBD2 TRBJ2-3 TRBV7-2 CASSRRLAASTDTQYF TGTGCCAGCAGCCGCAGACTAGCGGCTAGCACAGATACGCAGTATTTT
- - TRBJ2-5 TRBV7-2 CASNVLRGQETQYF TGTGCCAGCAATGTCCTAAGGGGACAAGAGACCCAGTACTTC
- - TRBJ1-2 TRBV19 CASSPTGNGYTF TGTGCCAGTAGCCCCACGGGTAATGGCTACACCTTC
- - TRBJ1-2 TRBV4-1 CASSQRGGRRPSKSHGYTF TGCGCCAGCAGCCAAAGGGGGGGCAGGCGGCCATCAAAAAGCCATGGCTACACCTTC
- - TRBJ1-1 TRBV10-3 CAIRWDKMNTEAFF TGTGCCATCAGATGGGACAAGATGAACACTGAAGCTTTCTTT
- - TRBJ2-1 TRBV7-9 CASSLEALGRKRYNEQFF TGTGCCAGCAGCTTAGAAGCGCTCGGGAGAAAGAGGTACAATGAGCAGTTCTTC
- - TRBJ1-2 TRBV5-1 CASSLAGETGQGYTF TGCGCCAGCAGCTTGGCCGGGGAAACGGGGCAAGGCTACACCTTC
- - TRBJ1-1 TRBV25-1 CASSEPGTNTEAFF TGTGCCAGCAGTGAACCGGGCACGAACACTGAAGCTTTCTTT
- - TRBJ1-1 TRBV18 CASSPPGAVNTEAFF TGTGCCAGCTCACCACCCGGGGCGGTGAACACTGAAGCTTTCTTT
- TRBD1 TRBJ2-5 TRBV7-9 CASSLGGQGFGETQYF TGTGCCAGCAGCTTAGGGGGACAGGGCTTCGGAGAGACCCAGTACTTC
- TRBD2 TRBJ2-7 TRBV19 CASSWTSGSESDEQYF TGTGCCAGTAGCTGGACTAGCGGGAGTGAAAGCGACGAGCAGTACTTC
- TRBD2 TRBJ2-2 TRBV12-5 CASRVAGGHTGELFF TGTGCTAGTCGGGTTGCGGGAGGGCACACCGGGGAGCTGTTTTTT
- - TRBJ1-2 TRBV14 CASSQVSQGIGGYTF TGTGCCAGCAGCCAAGTTAGCCAGGGGATAGGTGGCTACACCTTC
- - TRBJ1-3 TRBV7-6 CASSLGGRGAGNTIYF TGTGCCAGCAGCTTAGGTGGCAGGGGTGCTGGAAACACCATATATTTT
once - TRBJ2-1 TRBV4-1 CASSQASLGEQFF TGCGCCAGCAGCCAAGCCTCCCTTGGGGAGCAGTTCTTC
- - TRBJ1-2 TRBV19 CASSAKTGQYYGYTF TGTGCCAGTAGCGCGAAAACCGGGCAATACTATGGCTACACCTTC
- TRBD2 TRBJ2-5 TRBV7-6 CASSLEPGLVQETQYF TGTGCCAGCAGCTTAGAACCGGGACTAGTGCAAGAGACCCAGTACTTC
- - TRBJ1-4 TRBV7-6 CASSPYPAYNEKLFF TGTGCCAGCAGCCCCTACCCGGCATACAATGAAAAACTGTTTTTT
- - TRBJ2-1 TRBV11-2 CASNQQGWLESEQFF TGTGCCAGCAACCAACAGGGTTGGTTGGAGAGTGAGCAGTTCTTC
- TRBD2 TRBJ2-3 TRBV9 CASSFPSGRRDTQYF TGTGCCAGCAGCTTCCCTAGCGGGAGGAGGGATACGCAGTATTTT
- TRBD1 TRBJ2-1 TRBV11-2 CASSWGRVGQGRHNEQFF TGTGCCAGCAGCTGGGGTAGGGTAGGACAGGGGCGACACAATGAGCAGTTCTTC
- TRBD1 TRBJ1-1 TRBV18 CASSPFSADRGAEAFF TGTGCCAGCTCACCCTTCTCTGCCGACAGGGGGGCTGAAGCTTTCTTT
- - TRBJ1-2 TRBV9 CALSGGIYGYTF TGTGCCCTAAGCGGGGGTATCTATGGCTACACCTTC
- - TRBJ1-5 TRBV7-2 CASSDYSNQPQHF TGTGCCAGCAGCGACTATAGCAATCAGCCCCAGCATTTT
- - TRBJ1-5 TRBV10-3 CAIAVGVFQPQHF TGTGCCATCGCTGTCGGAGTATTCCAGCCCCAGCATTTT